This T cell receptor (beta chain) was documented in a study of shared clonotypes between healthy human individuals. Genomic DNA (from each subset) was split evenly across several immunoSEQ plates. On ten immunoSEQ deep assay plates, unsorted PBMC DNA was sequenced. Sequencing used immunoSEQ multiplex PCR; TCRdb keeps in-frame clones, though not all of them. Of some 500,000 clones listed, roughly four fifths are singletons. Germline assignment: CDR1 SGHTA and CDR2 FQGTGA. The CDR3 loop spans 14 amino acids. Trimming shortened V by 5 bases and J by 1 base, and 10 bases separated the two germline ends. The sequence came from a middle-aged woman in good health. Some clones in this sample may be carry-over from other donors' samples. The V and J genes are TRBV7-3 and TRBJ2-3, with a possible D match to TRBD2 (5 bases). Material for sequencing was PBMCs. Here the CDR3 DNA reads TGTGCCAGCAGCCCGAACGGGGGCACAGATACGCAGTATTTT. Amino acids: CASSPNGGTDTQYF.